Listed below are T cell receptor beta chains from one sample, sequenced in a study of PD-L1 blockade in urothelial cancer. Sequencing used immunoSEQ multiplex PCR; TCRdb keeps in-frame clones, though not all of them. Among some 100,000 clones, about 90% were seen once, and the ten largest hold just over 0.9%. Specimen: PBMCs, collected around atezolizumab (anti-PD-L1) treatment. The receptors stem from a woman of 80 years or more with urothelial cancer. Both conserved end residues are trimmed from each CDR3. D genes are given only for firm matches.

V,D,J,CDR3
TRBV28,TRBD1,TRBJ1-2,ASTLDSGQGAVFGYT
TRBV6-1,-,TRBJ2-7,ASSLIQGPFYEQY
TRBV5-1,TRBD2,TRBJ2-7,ASSLDLAGGEQY
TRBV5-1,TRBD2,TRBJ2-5,ASARWGGETQY
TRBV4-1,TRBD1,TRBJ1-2,ASSHQGGVGYT
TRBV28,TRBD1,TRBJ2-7,ASSPDRVKVEQY
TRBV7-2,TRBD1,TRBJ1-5,ASSLVGGQGASQPQH
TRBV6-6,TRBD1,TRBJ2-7,ASRRQGAGEQY
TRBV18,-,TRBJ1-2,ASSPGQLGASYGYT
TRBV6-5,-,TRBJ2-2,ASSYSQGNTGELF
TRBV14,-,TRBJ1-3,ASSQVTGSGNTIY
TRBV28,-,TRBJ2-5,ASSLTRTIQETQY
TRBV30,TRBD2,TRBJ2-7,ACVSGTPNEQY
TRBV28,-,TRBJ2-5,ASSLSLGVGYQETQY
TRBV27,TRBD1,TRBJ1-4,ASRDRGTEKLF
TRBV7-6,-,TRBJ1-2,ASSFGQGGNYGYT
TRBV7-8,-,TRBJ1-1,ASSYQGLSTEAF
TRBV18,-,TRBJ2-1,ASSPDLGEQF
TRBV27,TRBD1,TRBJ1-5,ASSLNRGGNQPQH
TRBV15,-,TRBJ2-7,ATSRDRGEGREQY
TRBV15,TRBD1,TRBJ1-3,ATSSPWGRDSARRSGNTIY
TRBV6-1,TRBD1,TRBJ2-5,ASRQGAGETQY
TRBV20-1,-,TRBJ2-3,STRQADTQY
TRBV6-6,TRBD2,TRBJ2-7,ASRASGRAYEQY
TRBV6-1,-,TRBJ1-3,ASSEENISSGNTIY
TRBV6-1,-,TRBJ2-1,ASTGGYNEQF
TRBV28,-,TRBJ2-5,ASSSGTRSMGETQY
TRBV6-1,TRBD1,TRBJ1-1,ASSATGTTEAF
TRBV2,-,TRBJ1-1,ASSEITGMNTEAF